This T cell receptor (beta chain) was observed in a study of blood T cell repertoires in COVID-19. Overall study context: In each case, the material was cDNA or gDNA derived from T cells, B-cell-depleted T cells, or PBMCs.

TCRdb's copy holds only in-frame clones and misses some; the assay was immunoSEQ multiplex PCR. The sample holds around 200,000 clones, roughly 85% seen once. Residents of around 24 US areas, aged about 18 to 95 years, made up the participants. The recovered donors of Cohort 3 showed two negative PCRs, clearance, or symptom resolution. Sequenced material: PBMCs or T cells enriched from blood (not recorded which). The sequence was obtained from a man aged 35-49 years who had recovered from COVID-19.

The CDR3 reads CASSQYGGYEQYF. CDR3 coding DNA: TGTGCCAGCAGCCAATACGGGGGTTACGAGCAGTACTTC. The gene calls are TRBV3-1 (or the pseudogene TRBV3-2) and TRBJ2-7, with D perhaps TRBD2 (6 bases). CDR1 LGHDT and CDR2 YNNKEL come from the germline V gene (reference sequence). The V end lost 2 bases, the J end lost 4 bases, and 9 bases lay between the germline ends. This CDR3 spans 13 amino acids.